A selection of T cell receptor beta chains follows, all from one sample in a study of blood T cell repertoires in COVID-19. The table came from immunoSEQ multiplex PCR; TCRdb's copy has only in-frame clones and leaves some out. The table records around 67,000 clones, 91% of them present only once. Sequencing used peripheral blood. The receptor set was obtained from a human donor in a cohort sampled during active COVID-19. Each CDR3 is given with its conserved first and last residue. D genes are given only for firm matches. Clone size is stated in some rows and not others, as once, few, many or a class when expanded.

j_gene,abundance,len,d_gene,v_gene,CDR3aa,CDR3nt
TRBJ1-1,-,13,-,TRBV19,CASSITQGTEAFF,TGTGCCAGTAGTATAACCCAGGGCACTGAAGCTTTCTTT
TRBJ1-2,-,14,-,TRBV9,CASSVDEANYGYTF,TGTGCCAGCAGCGTAGACGAGGCTAACTATGGCTACACCTTC
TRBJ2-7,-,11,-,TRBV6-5,CASSSGGEQYF,TGTGCCAGCAGTTCGGGTGGCGAGCAGTACTTC
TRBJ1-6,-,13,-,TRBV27,CASSFRGRPPLHF,TGTGCCAGCAGTTTCCGCGGGAGGCCACCCCTCCACTTT
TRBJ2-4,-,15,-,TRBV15,CATSIRPGAKNIQYF,TGTGCCACCAGTATACGGCCCGGGGCCAAAAACATTCAGTACTTC
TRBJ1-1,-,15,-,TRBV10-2,CASSPRQQLNTEAFF,TGCGCCAGCAGTCCCCGACAGCAACTGAACACTGAAGCTTTCTTT
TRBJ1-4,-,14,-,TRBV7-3,CASSSGLGNEKLFF,TGTGCCAGCAGCTCGGGACTGGGTAATGAAAAACTGTTTTTT
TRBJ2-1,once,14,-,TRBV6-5,CASTPIAAVYEQFF,TGTGCCAGCACCCCCATCGCAGCGGTCTATGAGCAGTTCTTC
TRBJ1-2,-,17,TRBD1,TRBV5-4,CASSFETGLSSRYGYTF,TGTGCCAGCAGCTTCGAGACAGGGCTCTCGTCTCGGTATGGCTACACCTTC
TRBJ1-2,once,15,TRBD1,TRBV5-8,CASGQDRGHDYGYTF,TGTGCCAGCGGACAGGACAGGGGGCATGACTATGGCTACACCTTC
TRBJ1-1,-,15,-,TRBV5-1,CASSLTGSINTEAFF,TGCGCCAGCAGCTTGACGGGATCGATTAACACTGAAGCTTTCTTT
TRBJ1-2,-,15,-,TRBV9,CASSVAREDHYGYTF,TGTGCCAGCAGCGTAGCTCGGGAGGACCATTATGGCTACACCTTC
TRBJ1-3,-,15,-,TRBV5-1,CASTRGTASGNTIYF,TGCGCCAGCACCCGCGGGACGGCCTCTGGAAACACCATATATTTT
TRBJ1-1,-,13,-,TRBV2,CASTPTVNTEAFF,TGTGCCAGCACGCCTACGGTGAACACTGAAGCTTTCTTT
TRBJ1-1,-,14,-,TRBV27,CASSLSEGFTEAFF,TGTGCCAGCAGTTTATCAGAGGGATTCACTGAAGCTTTCTTT
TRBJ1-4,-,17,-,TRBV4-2,CASSQGPGQPQREKLFF,TGTGCCAGCAGCCAAGGACCAGGACAGCCTCAAAGGGAAAAACTGTTTTTT
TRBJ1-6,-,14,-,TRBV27,CASRPGVENSPLHF,TGTGCCAGCAGACCAGGGGTGGAGAATTCACCCCTCCACTTT
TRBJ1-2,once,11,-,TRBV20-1,CSAGGQYGYTF,TGCAGTGCAGGAGGCCAGTATGGCTACACCTTC
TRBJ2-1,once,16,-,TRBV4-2,CASSQDRSSSYNEQFF,TGTGCCAGCAGCCAAGACAGGTCGAGCTCCTACAATGAGCAGTTCTTC
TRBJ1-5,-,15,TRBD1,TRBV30,CAWSGQGWNNQPQHF,TGTGCCTGGAGCGGACAGGGATGGAACAATCAGCCCCAGCATTTT
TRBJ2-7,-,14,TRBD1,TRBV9,CASSVTGGGYEQYF,TGTGCCAGCAGCGTTACAGGGGGCGGGTACGAGCAGTACTTC
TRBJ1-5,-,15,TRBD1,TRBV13,CASSSRGQGHQPQHF,TGTGCCAGCAGCTCGAGGGGACAGGGGCATCAGCCCCAGCATTTT
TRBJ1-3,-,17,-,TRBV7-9,CASSSTSAGFSGNTIYF,TGTGCCAGCAGCTCCACGAGTGCAGGGTTCTCTGGAAACACCATATATTTT
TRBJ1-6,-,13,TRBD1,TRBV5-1,CASSLQGDSPLHF,TGCGCCAGCAGCTTACAGGGGGATTCACCCCTCCACTTT
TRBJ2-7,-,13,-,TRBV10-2,CASLLTNVNEQYF,TGCGCCAGCCTCCTCACAAACGTGAACGAGCAGTACTTC
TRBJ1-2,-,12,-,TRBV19,CASSLGGYGYTF,TGTGCCAGTAGTCTAGGAGGGTATGGCTACACCTTC
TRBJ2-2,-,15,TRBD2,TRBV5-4,CASSHSGGHTGELFF,TGTGCCAGCAGTCATAGCGGGGGACACACCGGGGAGCTGTTTTTT
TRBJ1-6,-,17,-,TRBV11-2,CASSLNLGHEKSSPLHF,TGTGCCAGCAGCTTAAACCTCGGACATGAAAAAAGTTCACCCCTCCACTTT
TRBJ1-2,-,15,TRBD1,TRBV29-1,CSVETGTGPYYGYTF,TGCAGCGTTGAAACTGGGACAGGCCCGTACTATGGCTACACCTTC
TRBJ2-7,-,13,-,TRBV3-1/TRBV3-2,CASSQQGLYEQYF,TGTGCCAGCAGCCAACAGGGCCTCTACGAGCAGTACTTC
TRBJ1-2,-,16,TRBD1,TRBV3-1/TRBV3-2,CASSQDNVDRVYGYTF,TGTGCCAGCAGCCAAGATAACGTCGACAGGGTCTATGGCTACACCTTC
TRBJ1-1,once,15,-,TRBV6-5,CASSPIRDRNTEAFF,TGTGCCAGCAGTCCAATCCGGGATAGGAACACTGAAGCTTTCTTT
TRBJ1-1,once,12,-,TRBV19,CASLKSYTEAFF,TGTGCCAGCTTAAAGAGTTACACTGAAGCTTTCTTT
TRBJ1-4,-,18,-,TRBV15,CATSRDQRNRGTGEKLFF,TGTGCCACCAGCAGAGATCAAAGAAATAGGGGCACGGGTGAAAAACTGTTTTTT
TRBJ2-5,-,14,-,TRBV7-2,CASSLGGSQETQYF,TGTGCCAGCAGCTTAGGAGGTAGCCAAGAGACCCAGTACTTC
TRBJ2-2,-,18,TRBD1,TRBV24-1,CATSGPPGTGKLTGELFF,TGTGCCACCAGTGGTCCGCCAGGGACAGGAAAGTTGACCGGGGAGCTGTTTTTT
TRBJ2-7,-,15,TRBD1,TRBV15,CATSRDQGTAYEQYF,TGTGCCACCAGCAGAGATCAGGGGACAGCCTACGAGCAGTACTTC
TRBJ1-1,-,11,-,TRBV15,CATSRQDEAFF,TGTGCCACCAGCCGACAGGACGAAGCTTTCTTT
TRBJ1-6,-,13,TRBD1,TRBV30,CAWTGQGGTPLHF,TGTGCCTGGACCGGACAGGGGGGGACACCCCTCCACTTT
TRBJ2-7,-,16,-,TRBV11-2,CASSPWGQGPTYEQYF,TGTGCCAGCAGCCCCTGGGGGCAGGGCCCCACCTACGAGCAGTACTTC
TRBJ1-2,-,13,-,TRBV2,CASSGQAMDGYTF,TGTGCCAGCAGTGGACAGGCTATGGATGGCTACACCTTC
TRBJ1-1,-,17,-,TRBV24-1,CATSDLHRTGKWTEAFF,TGTGCCACCAGTGATTTGCATCGAACGGGGAAGTGGACTGAAGCTTTCTTT